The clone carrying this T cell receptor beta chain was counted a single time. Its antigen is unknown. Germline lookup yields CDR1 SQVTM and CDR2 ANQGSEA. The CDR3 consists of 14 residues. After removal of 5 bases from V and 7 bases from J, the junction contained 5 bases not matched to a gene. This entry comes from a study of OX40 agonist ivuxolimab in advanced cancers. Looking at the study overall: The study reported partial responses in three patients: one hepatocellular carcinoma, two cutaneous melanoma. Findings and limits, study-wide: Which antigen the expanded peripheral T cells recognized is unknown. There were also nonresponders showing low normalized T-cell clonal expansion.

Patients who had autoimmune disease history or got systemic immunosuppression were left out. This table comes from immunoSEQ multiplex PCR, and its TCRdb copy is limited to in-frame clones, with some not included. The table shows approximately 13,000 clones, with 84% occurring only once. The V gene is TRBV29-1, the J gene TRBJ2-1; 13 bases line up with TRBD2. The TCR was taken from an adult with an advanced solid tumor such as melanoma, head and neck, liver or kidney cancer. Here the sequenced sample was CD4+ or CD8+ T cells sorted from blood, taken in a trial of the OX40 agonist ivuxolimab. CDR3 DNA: TGCAGCGTTCGTGGGACTAGCGGGATTAATGAGCAGTTCTTC. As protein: CSVRGTSGINEQFF.